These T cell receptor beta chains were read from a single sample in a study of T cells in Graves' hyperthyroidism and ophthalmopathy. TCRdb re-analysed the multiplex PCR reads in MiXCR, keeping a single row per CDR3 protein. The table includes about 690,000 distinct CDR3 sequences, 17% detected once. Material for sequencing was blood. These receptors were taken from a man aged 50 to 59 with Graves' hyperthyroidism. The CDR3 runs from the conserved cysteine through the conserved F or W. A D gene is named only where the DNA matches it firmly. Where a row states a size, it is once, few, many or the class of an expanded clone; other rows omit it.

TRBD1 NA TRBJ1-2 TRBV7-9 TGTGCCAGCAGCTCGCCGGGACAGGGGGTAGAGGAGAGCTACACCTTC CASSSPGQGVEESYTF
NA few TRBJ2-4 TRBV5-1 TGCGCCAGCAGCCCGGCGGGGGCCCCCAAAAACATTCAGTACTTC CASSPAGAPKNIQYF
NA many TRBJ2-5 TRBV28 TGTGCCAGCAGTTACGGCACACTAGAGGCAAGAGAGACCCAGTACTTC CASSYGTLEARETQYF
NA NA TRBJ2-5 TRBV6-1 TGTGCCAGCAGCCGCGCCCTGGTGGAAGAGACCCAGTACTTC CASSRALVEETQYF
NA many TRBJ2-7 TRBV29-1 TGCAGCGTCTGGACAGCCTACGAGCAGTACTTC CSVWTAYEQYF
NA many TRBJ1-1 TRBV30 TGTGCCGGAGGGCGGGCTGAAGCTTTCTTT CAGGRAEAFF
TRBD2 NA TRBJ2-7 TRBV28 TGTGCCAGCAGCCTGCACGCTAGCGGGAGACCGTACGAGCAGTACTTC CASSLHASGRPYEQYF
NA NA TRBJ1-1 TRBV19 TGTGCCAGTAGTATTATGTTTAGGCAGGCTACCTCCACTGAAGCTTTCTTT CASSIMFRQATSTEAFF
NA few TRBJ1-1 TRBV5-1 TGCGCCAGCAGCTTGGAACGCCAGGCCATGAACACTGAAGCTTTCTTT CASSLERQAMNTEAFF
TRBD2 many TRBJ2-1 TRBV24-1 TGTGCCACCAGTGACCCGACTAGCGGGAGAGGCAATGAGCAGTTCTTC CATSDPTSGRGNEQFF
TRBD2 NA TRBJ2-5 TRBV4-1 TGCGCCAGCAGCCCCCGCAGCGGGAGGGCCGTGCAAGAGACCCAGTACTTC CASSPRSGRAVQETQYF
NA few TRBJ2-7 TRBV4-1 TGCGCCAGCAGCCAACCGCCCAGGGACGAGCAGTACTTC CASSQPPRDEQYF
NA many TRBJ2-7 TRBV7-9 TGTGCCAGCAGCTTAGCGCGACTGAACGAGCAGTACTTC CASSLARLNEQYF
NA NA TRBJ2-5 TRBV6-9 TGTGCCAGCAGTTACCGCGGGACATGGATCGAAGAGACCCAGTACTTC CASSYRGTWIEETQYF
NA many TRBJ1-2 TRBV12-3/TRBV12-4 TGTGCCAGCAGTTTTCGGGGGCTTAACTATGGCTACACCTTC CASSFRGLNYGYTF
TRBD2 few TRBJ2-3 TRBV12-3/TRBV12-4 TGTGCCAGCAGTTTATCCTATCGGCGGGAGTCCCCCAGGTATTTT CASSLSYRRESPRYF
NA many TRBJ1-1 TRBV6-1 TGTGCCAGCACCCCCCAGGGGCACCTCTCTGAAGCTTTCTTT CASTPQGHLSEAFF
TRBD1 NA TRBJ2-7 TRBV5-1 TGCGCCAGCAGCTTACGCGACAGGGGAAGGGACGAGCAGTACTTC CASSLRDRGRDEQYF
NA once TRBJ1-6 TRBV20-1 TGCAGTGCTAGAGTGCAGGGCCCCTATAATTCACCCCTCCACTTT CSARVQGPYNSPLHF
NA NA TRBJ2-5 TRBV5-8 TGTGCCAGCAGCGAGGGGGCCGGACTAAGGCAAGAGACCCAGTACTTC CASSEGAGLRQETQYF
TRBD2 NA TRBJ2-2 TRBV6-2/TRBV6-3 TGTGCCAGCAGTTTTCTCGGGGCGGGAGGAAGGACGGCGAACACCGGGGAGCTGTTTTTT CASSFLGAGGRTANTGELFF
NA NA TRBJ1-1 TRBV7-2 TGTGCCAGCAGCTTATACAGGGTTTTGAACACTGAAGCTTTCTTT CASSLYRVLNTEAFF
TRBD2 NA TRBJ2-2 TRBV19 TGTGCCAGTAGTACCAGCGGGAGGGCCACCGGGGAGCTGTTTTTT CASSTSGRATGELFF